This T cell receptor (beta chain) was retrieved from a study of tumor-infiltrating lymphocytes in localized non-small cell lung cancer. Study background: Each patient gave resected tumor and non-adjacent uninvolved lung tissue. Overall study results and limits: Available tissue quantity limited TCR sequencing to a patient subset. T-cell fraction did not differ between immunotypes IM1 and IM2. TCRbeta sequencing showed higher T cell infiltration in tumors than uninvolved lung.

This clone has only one observation. Its target is unknown. Sequencing was performed with immunoSEQ multiplex PCR; in TCRdb, only in-frame clones are kept and a portion is missing. The data contain over 10,000 clones, around 64% of them singletons. The CDR3 has 16 amino acids. With 0 bases removed from V and 5 bases from J, the gap between germline ends came to 16 bases. CDR1 and CDR2 (germline): GTSNPN, SVGIG (reference sequence). The chain is built from TRBV30 and TRBJ1-4; maybe TRBD1 (6 bases). The TCR sequence derives from a human donor with non-small cell lung cancer. The sample comprised uninvolved lung tissue not adjacent to the tumor. The CDR3 DNA reads TGTGCCTGGAGTGTATGGAGGGACACCACAAATGAAAAACTGTTTTTT. This encodes CAWSVWRDTTNEKLFF.